The sequence of this TCR beta chain was determined in a study of T-cell reconstitution after alpha-beta-depleted transplantation in children. Study-wide results and caveats: A year post-transplant, T-cell counts and diversity derived mostly from newly produced T cells.

This clonotype was observed many times. Its target is unknown. The CDR3 has 15 amino acids. V lost 2 bases and J 4 bases, leaving 11 bases between the germline ends. The germline V gene has CDR1 SGHTA and CDR2 FQGNSA. The TCRbeta library incorporated unique molecular identifiers. Each CDR3 protein gets one entry after TCRdb re-called the PCR reads with MiXCR. Here the sample spans hundreds of thousands of distinct CDR3 sequences, 11% being singletons. The clonotype was recovered from a child less than two years old with acute myeloid leukemia, due to receive a stem cell transplant. The rearrangement links TRBV7-2 to TRBJ2-2; D may be TRBD2 (5 bases). The starting material was PBMCs, obtained before TCRalphabeta/CD19-depleted stem cell transplant. The CDR3 is CASSLFPSFTGELFF. CDR3 sequence (DNA): TGTGCCAGCAGCTTATTCCCTAGCTTCACCGGGGAGCTGTTTTTT.